A single sample is the source of the 27 T cell receptor beta chains below, sequenced in a study of blood T cell repertoires in COVID-19. Sequenced by immunoSEQ multiplex PCR; TCRdb stores in-frame clones only, minus some. The sample lists 110,000 or so clones; about 88% were seen once. Sequencing was carried out using peripheral blood. These receptors came from a human donor in a cohort sampled during active COVID-19.

This chain connects TRBV27 to TRBJ2-3, with TRBD1 matching over 11 bases. Germline loops: CDR1 MNHEY, CDR2 SMNVEV (reference sequence). The CDR3 contains 15 residues. V lost 3 bases, J lost 3 bases, and 2 bases stayed unmatched. CDR3 DNA: TGTGCCAGCAGTTTCCGGGACAGGGGGACAGATACGCAGTATTTT. Its protein product is CASSFRDRGTDTQYF.

The chain uses TRBV6-4 and TRBJ2-2, with D maybe TRBD2 (6 bases). V lost 2 bases and J lost 2, with 9 bases in between. This CDR3 spans 15 amino acids. Per the germline V gene, CDR1 is MRHNA and CDR2 is SNTAGT. Written as DNA, the CDR3 is TGTGCCAGCAGTGACGAGGCGGGAAACACCGGGGAGCTGTTTTTT. Translation: CASSDEAGNTGELFF.

In DNA form, the CDR3 reads TGTGCCAGCTCACCAGCCAGGGGGAATGAAAAACTGTTTTTT. Its protein product is CASSPARGNEKLFF. The gene calls are TRBV18 and TRBJ1-4; TRBD1 matches at 7 bases. Germline assignment: CDR1 KGHSH and CDR2 LQKENI. The CDR3 spans 14 residues. V was clipped by 2 bases and J by 5 bases; unmatched bases: 2.

V is TRBV5-1 and J is TRBJ2-2; 11 nucleotides align to TRBD2. The CDR3 sequence is 18 residues long. V dropped 1 base and J dropped 1; count of bases not matched to a gene: 6. Germline CDR1 and CDR2: SGHRS and YFSETQ. This chain's CDR3 is CASSLNTLAGGNTGELFF. In DNA form, the CDR3 reads TGCGCCAGCAGCTTGAATACCCTAGCGGGGGGGAACACCGGGGAGCTGTTTTTT.

The chain joins TRBV7-2 to TRBJ1-2; 9 bases are shared with TRBD1. V shed 5 bases and J 4 bases; nucleotides not matched to a gene: 14. This CDR3 spans 17 amino acids. Germline V gene sequence: CDR1 SGHTA, CDR2 FQGNSA. The CDR3 coding sequence is TGTGCCAGCAGCCTTAACTTGGGGGGACAGGGCGGCTATGGCTACACCTTC. Protein: CASSLNLGGQGGYGYTF. Full variable domain (remainder filled in from reference TRBV7-2 and TRBJ1-2): GAGVSQSPSNKVTEKGKDVELRCDPISGHTALYWYRQSLGQGLEFLIYFQGNSAPDKSGLPSDRFSAERTGGSVSTLTIQRTQQEDSAVYLCASSLNLGGQGGYGYTFGSGTRLTVV.

The rearrangement joins TRBV7-9 to TRBJ2-1; TRBD2 is a possible D gene (5 bases). The CDR3 is made up of 17 amino acids. Per germline, CDR1 SEHNR and CDR2 FQNEAQ (reference sequence). V was trimmed by 5 bases and J by 2 bases, leaving 19 bases between them. The CDR3 here is CASSPREYSSPYNEQFF. For the CDR3, the DNA is TGTGCCAGCAGCCCTAGGGAGTACTCCTCTCCCTACAATGAGCAGTTCTTC. The full variable domain, its missing parts supplied by reference TRBV7-9 and TRBJ2-1, is DTGVSQNPRHKITKRGQNVTFRCDPISEHNRLYWYRQTLGQGPEFLTYFQNEAQLEKSRLLSDRFSAERPKGSFSTLEIQRTEQGDSAMYLCASSPREYSSPYNEQFFGPGTRLTVL.

CDR3 region: CASSEAIVIYEQYF. Here the CDR3 DNA reads TGTGCCAGCAGTGAAGCTATAGTCATCTACGAGCAGTACTTC. The rearrangement uses TRBV6-1 and TRBJ2-7; no clear D. Trimming removed 0 bases at V and 3 bases at J, with 9 bases between. This CDR3 is built from 14 residues. Germline V CDR1 and CDR2: MNHNS, SASEGT.

This clone was seen only once. V is TRBV5-6 and J is TRBJ2-5; 7 bases agree with TRBD1. Losses at the gene ends were 4 bases for V and 6 bases for J; bases not matched to a gene: 6. Germline V lookup: CDR1 SGHDT, CDR2 YYEEEE. CDR3 size: 13 residues. The CDR3 coding sequence is TGTGCCAGCAGCGGCAGGGGGAGTCAGACCCAGTACTTC. Its translation: CASSGRGSQTQYF.

The J gene is TRBJ2-2, the V gene TRBV6-5, with D possibly matching TRBD1 (5 bases). The V gene's germline CDR1 is MNHEY and CDR2 SVGAGI. The length of the CDR3 is 14 residues. The germline V and J ends were trimmed by 6 bases and 0 bases, with 8 bases remaining between them. The chain's CDR3 is CASRTASNTGELFF. CDR3 DNA: TGTGCCAGCAGGACAGCATCGAACACCGGGGAGCTGTTTTTT.

The V call is TRBV7-8, the J call TRBJ2-2; no definite D call. V lost 5 bases, J lost 1 base, and 11 bases lay in between. The CDR3 extends over 15 amino acids. In germline, CDR1 is SGHVS, CDR2 FQNEAQ. The CDR3 nucleotides read TGTGCCAGCAGCCCCCGGGTAGGGAACACCGGGGAGCTGTTTTTT. It encodes CASSPRVGNTGELFF.

J is TRBJ1-2 and V is TRBV28; the match to TRBD1 covers 9 bases. This CDR3 is built from 13 residues. CDR1 and CDR2 from the germline V gene are MDHEN and SYDVKM. The CDR3 region has the DNA TGTGCGACGGGTACAGGGGGCACAAAAGGCTACACCTTC. Its translation: CATGTGGTKGYTF.

V usage is TRBV28 and J usage is TRBJ1-4, with a tentative D call TRBD1 (5 bases). This CDR3 has 15 amino acids. Germline V lookup: CDR1 MDHEN, CDR2 SYDVKM. Between the trimmed V and J ends, which lost 3 bases and 8 bases, there was a span of 16 bases. For the CDR3, the DNA is TGTGCCAGCAGTTTGGGGCAGGGTCCTGCCGAAAAACTGTTTTTT. Its translation: CASSLGQGPAEKLFF. The whole variable domain, filled in from reference TRBV28 and TRBJ1-4, reads DVKVTQSSRYLVKRTGEKVFLECVQDMDHENMFWYRQDPGLGLRLIYFSYDVKMKEKGDIPEGYSVSREKKERFSLILESASTNQTSMYLCASSLGQGPAEKLFFGSGTQLSVL.

In its sample, this clone was seen a few times. The chain joins TRBV7-9 to TRBJ1-1; the match to TRBD1 covers 8 bases. The CDR3 has 15 residues. CDR1 and CDR2 (germline): SEHNR, FQNEAQ (reference sequence). J gave up 0 bases and V 4 bases, and 4 bases lay outside the gene matches. The CDR3 coding sequence is TGTGCCAGCAGCTATGCAGGGGGCATGAACACTGAAGCTTTCTTT. The encoded protein is CASSYAGGMNTEAFF.

The CDR3 sequence: CASSIGGSLSYEQYF. CDR3 nucleotides: TGTGCCAGTAGTATAGGTGGGAGCCTTTCCTACGAGCAGTACTTC. The chain recombines TRBV19 with TRBJ2-7, with TRBD2 as a possible D gene (5 bases). CDR3 length equals 15 residues. V lost 1 base and J lost 1, with 11 bases in between. Germline CDR1 reads LNHDA; CDR2 reads SQIVND (reference sequence).

This chain connects TRBV12-3 or TRBV12-4 to TRBJ2-3; D call uncertain. CDR3 length: 13 amino acids. The V and J ends lost 0 bases and 4 bases respectively, with 5 bases between them. The CDR3 loop reads CASSLARADTQYF. The CDR3, as DNA: TGTGCCAGCAGTTTAGCGCGTGCAGATACGCAGTATTTT.

This chain links TRBV4-2 with TRBJ2-3; TRBD2 might be the D (5 bases). Germline V lookup: CDR1 LGHNA, CDR2 YNFKEQ. V lost 6 bases to trimming and J lost 0 bases, with 10 bases between them. The CDR3 spans 14 residues. The CDR3 here is CASRSGFSTDTQYF. CDR3 in DNA: TGTGCCAGCAGATCGGGATTCAGCACAGATACGCAGTATTTT.

V gene TRBV3-1 (or the pseudogene TRBV3-2) combines with J gene TRBJ2-3; D is uncertain. The CDR3 sequence is 13 residues long. Germline V gene data show CDR1 as LGHDT and CDR2 as YNNKEL (reference sequence). V gave up 1 base and J gave up 6 bases, with 8 bases separating them. CDR3 sequence reads: CASSQATLDTQYF. The CDR3 DNA follows: TGTGCCAGCAGCCAAGCGACACTGGATACGCAGTATTTT.

V usage is TRBV6-5 and J usage is TRBJ1-4; D possibly corresponds to TRBD1 (5 bases). The CDR3 totals 15 residues. V was pared by 0 bases and J by 3 bases, with 8 bases between. Germline CDR1 is MNHEY and CDR2 is SVGAGI. The CDR3 coding sequence is TGTGCCAGCAGTTACTCTGGAGGGGCTAATGAAAAACTGTTTTTT. Residues: CASSYSGGANEKLFF.

The V gene is TRBV19, the J gene TRBJ1-3, with unresolved D. The CDR3 spans 13 residues. Trimming shortened V by 5 bases and J by 0 bases, and 5 bases separated the two germline ends. CDR1 LNHDA and CDR2 SQIVND come from the germline V gene (reference sequence). For the CDR3, the DNA is TGTGCCAGTAGTTTAAACTCTGGAAACACCATATATTTT. Translation gives CASSLNSGNTIYF.

In its sample, this clone was seen once. This chain joins TRBV6-2 or TRBV6-3 and TRBJ2-1, with TRBD1 matching 7 bases. CDR1 MNHEY and CDR2 SVGEGT come from the germline V gene. CDR3 length: 15 residues. With 4 bases clipped from V and 6 bases from J, the junction kept 9 bases outside the gene matches. CDR3 in DNA: TGTGCCAGCAGTTCACCCGACAGGGTGCGCAATGAGCAGTTCTTC. It translates to CASSSPDRVRNEQFF.

The chain is built from TRBV28 and TRBJ1-6, with D possibly being TRBD1 (5 bases). The V end was cut by 6 bases, the J end by 7 bases, with 13 bases between. The V gene's germline CDR1 is MDHEN and CDR2 SYDVKM. CDR3 size: 14 residues. As DNA, the CDR3 is TGTGCCAGCAGCCCAATGGGGGGGAATTCACCCCTCCACTTT. Its translation: CASSPMGGNSPLHF.

This chain uses TRBV2 with TRBJ1-2, with 7 bases aligning to TRBD1. Germline-derived CDR1 and CDR2 are SNHLY and FYNNEI. The CDR3 loop spans 12 amino acids. V lost 4 bases to trimming and J lost 9 bases; unmatched junction nucleotides: 5. As DNA, the CDR3 is TGTGCCAGCAGTGGCGACAGGGATCGCTACACCTTC. It codes for CASSGDRDRYTF.

The chain recombines TRBV5-1 with TRBJ2-7; D remains ambiguous. The CDR3 extends over 12 amino acids. V was trimmed by 3 bases and J by 4 bases, leaving 8 bases between them. Per the germline V gene, CDR1 is SGHRS and CDR2 is YFSETQ. CDR3 amino acids: CASSSAGYEQYF. CDR3 sequence (DNA): TGCGCCAGCAGCTCCGCAGGTTACGAGCAGTACTTC. The full variable domain, its missing parts supplied by reference TRBV5-1 and TRBJ2-7, is KAGVTQTPRYLIKTRGQQVTLSCSPISGHRSVSWYQQTPGQGLQFLFEYFSETQRNKGNFPGRFSGRQFSNSRSEMNVSTLELGDSALYLCASSSAGYEQYFGPGTRLTVT.

CDR3 sequence (DNA): TGCAGCGTTGAAGATGGAGGTTATCAGCCCCAGCATTTT. It encodes CSVEDGGYQPQHF. The genes are TRBV29-1 and TRBJ1-5; D gene unclear. The V and J ends lost 0 bases and 5 bases respectively, with 8 bases between them. The V gene's germline CDR1 is SQVTM and CDR2 ANQGSEA. The CDR3 spans 13 residues.

The V call is TRBV5-4, the J call TRBJ2-7, with 7 positions matching TRBD1. Germline V gene sequence: CDR1 SGHNT, CDR2 YYREEE (reference sequence). The CDR3 extends over 16 amino acids. V shed 4 bases, J shed 1 base, and the junction held 11 bases outside the gene matches. The CDR3 DNA follows: TGTGCCAGCAGCCCGACAGGGACCAAGGGGTCCTACGAGCAGTACTTC. It yields the protein CASSPTGTKGSYEQYF.

The gene calls are TRBV10-1 and TRBJ2-1; 7 bases fit TRBD2. With V trimmed by 3 bases and J by 5 bases, 4 bases remained unmatched. Germline V gene sequence: CDR1 WNHNN, CDR2 SYGVQD (reference sequence). There are 14 residues in the CDR3. CDR3 protein: CASSEGLADNEQFF. CDR3 bases: TGCGCCAGCAGTGAAGGGCTAGCGGACAATGAGCAGTTCTTC.

This rearrangement joins TRBV3-1 (or the pseudogene TRBV3-2) to TRBJ2-5; TRBD1 matches 7 bases. Germline CDR1 is LGHDT and CDR2 is YNNKEL (reference sequence). The CDR3 contains 15 residues. V was pared by 3 bases and J by 1 base, with 5 bases of the junction left unmatched. The CDR3 sequence: CASSQDRPTQETQYF. The DNA for the CDR3 is TGTGCCAGCAGCCAGGACAGGCCGACCCAAGAGACCCAGTACTTC.